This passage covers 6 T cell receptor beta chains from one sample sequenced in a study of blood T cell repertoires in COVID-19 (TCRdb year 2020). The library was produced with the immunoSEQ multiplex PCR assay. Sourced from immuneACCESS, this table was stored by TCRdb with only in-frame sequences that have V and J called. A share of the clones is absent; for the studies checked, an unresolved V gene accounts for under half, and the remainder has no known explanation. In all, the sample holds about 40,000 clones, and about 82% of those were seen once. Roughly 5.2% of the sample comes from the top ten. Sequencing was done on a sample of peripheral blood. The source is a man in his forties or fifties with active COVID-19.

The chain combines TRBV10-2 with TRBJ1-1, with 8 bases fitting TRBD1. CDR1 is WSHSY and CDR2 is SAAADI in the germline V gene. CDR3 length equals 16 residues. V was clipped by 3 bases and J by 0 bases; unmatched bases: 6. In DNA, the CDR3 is TGCGCCAGCAGTGAAGGACAGGGTGGGGTGAACACTGAAGCTTTCTTT. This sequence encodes CASSEGQGGVNTEAFF.

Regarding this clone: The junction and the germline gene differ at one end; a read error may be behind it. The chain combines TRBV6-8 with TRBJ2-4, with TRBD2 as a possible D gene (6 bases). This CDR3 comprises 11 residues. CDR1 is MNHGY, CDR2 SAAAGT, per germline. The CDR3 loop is CATSAGKIEYF. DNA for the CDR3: TGTGCCACCAGTGCGGGAAAGATAGAGTACTTC.

CDR3 DNA: TGTGCCATCAGTGAGTCAGGGGGCGGTGAAAAACTGTTTTTT. It codes for CAISESGGGEKLFF. This rearrangement joins TRBV10-3 to TRBJ1-4; 7 bases are a match to TRBD1. This CDR3 has 14 residues. Germline CDR1 and CDR2: ENHRY and SYGVKD. V dropped 0 bases and J dropped 7; count of bases not matched to a gene: 2.

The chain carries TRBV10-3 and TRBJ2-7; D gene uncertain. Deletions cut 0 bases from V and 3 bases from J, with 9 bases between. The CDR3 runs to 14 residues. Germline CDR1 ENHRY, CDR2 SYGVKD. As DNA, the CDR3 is TGTGCCATCAGTGAGTCTCCTATCCGCTACGAGCAGTACTTC. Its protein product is CAISESPIRYEQYF.

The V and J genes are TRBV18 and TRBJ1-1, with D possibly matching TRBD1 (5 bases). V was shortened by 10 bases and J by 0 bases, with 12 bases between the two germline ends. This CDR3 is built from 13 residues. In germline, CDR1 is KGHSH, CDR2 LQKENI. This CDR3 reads CATQQDLNTEAFF. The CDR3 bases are TGTGCCACCCAACAGGATCTGAACACTGAAGCTTTCTTT.

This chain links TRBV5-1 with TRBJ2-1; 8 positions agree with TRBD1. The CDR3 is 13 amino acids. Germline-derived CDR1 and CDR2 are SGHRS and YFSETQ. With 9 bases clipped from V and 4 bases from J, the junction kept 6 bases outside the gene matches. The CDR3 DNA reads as TGCGCCACCCGGACAGGGAGGTACAATGAGCAGTTCTTC. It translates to CATRTGRYNEQFF.